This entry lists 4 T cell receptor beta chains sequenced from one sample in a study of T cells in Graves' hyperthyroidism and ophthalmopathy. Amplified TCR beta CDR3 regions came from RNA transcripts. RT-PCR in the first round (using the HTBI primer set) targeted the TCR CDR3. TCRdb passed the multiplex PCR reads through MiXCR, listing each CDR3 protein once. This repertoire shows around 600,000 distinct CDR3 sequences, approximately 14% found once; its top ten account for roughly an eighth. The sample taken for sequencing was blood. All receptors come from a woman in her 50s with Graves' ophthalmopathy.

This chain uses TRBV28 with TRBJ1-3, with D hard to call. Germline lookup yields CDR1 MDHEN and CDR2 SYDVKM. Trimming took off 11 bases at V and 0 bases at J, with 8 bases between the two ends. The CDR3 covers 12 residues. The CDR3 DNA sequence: TGTGCCCTCGCGGACTCTGGAAACACCATATATTTT. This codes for CALADSGNTIYF. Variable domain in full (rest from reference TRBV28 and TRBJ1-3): DVKVTQSSRYLVKRTGEKVFLECVQDMDHENMFWYRQDPGLGLRLIYFSYDVKMKEKGDIPEGYSVSREKKERFSLILESASTNQTSMYLCALADSGNTIYFGEGSWLTVV.

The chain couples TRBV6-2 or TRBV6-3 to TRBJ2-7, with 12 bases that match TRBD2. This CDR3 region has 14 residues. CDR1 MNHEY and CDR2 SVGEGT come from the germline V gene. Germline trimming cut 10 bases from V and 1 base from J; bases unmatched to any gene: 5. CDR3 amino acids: CATGLAGISYEQYF. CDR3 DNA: TGTGCCACCGGACTAGCGGGAATTTCCTACGAGCAGTACTTC.

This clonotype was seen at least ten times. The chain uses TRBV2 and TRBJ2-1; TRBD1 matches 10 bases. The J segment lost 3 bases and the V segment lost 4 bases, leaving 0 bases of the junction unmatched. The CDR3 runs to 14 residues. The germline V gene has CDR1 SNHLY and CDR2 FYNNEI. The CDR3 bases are TGTGCCAGCAGTGGGGACAGGGGCTACAATGAGCAGTTCTTC. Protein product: CASSGDRGYNEQFF.

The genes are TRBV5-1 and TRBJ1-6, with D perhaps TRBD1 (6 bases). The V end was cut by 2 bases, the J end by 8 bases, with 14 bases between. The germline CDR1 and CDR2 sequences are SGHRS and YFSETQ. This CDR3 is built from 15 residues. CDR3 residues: CASSLFGQLDSPLHF. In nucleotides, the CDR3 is TGCGCCAGCAGCTTATTTGGACAGCTAGATTCACCCCTCCACTTT.